The 22 T cell receptor beta chains reported below all come from one sample, sequenced in a study of blood T cell repertoires in COVID-19. Generated by immunoSEQ multiplex PCR, the TCRdb table keeps only in-frame clones and is missing some. The repertoire holds about 150,000 clones, about 79% seen once, with 3% in the top ten. The source material was peripheral blood. These receptors were obtained from an elderly woman with acute or convalescent COVID-19.

The chain combines TRBV19 with TRBJ1-5; the match to TRBD1 covers 10 bases. Germline trimming cut 6 bases from V and 6 bases from J; bases unmatched to any gene: 2. This CDR3 region has 13 residues. CDR1 and CDR2 (germline): LNHDA, SQIVND (reference sequence). As DNA, the CDR3 is TGTGCCAGTAGGGGACAGGGGAGTCAGCCCCAGCATTTT. Translation gives CASRGQGSQPQHF.

The gene calls are TRBV7-2 and TRBJ1-2; D is unclear. The CDR3 covers 13 residues. With 2 bases removed from V and 8 bases from J, the gap between germline ends came to 12 bases. The germline V gene encodes CDR1 SGHTA and CDR2 FQGNSA. The CDR3 sequence is CASSLRREVGYTF. The CDR3 bases are TGTGCCAGCAGCTTAAGGCGGGAGGTGGGCTACACCTTC.

J is TRBJ1-4 and V is TRBV6-5; TRBD1 matches 11 bases. J lost 7 bases, V lost 5 bases, and 3 bases had no gene match. Germline assignment: CDR1 MNHEY and CDR2 SVGAGI. The CDR3 runs to 14 residues. The CDR3 DNA is TGTGCCAGCAGTAGGGACAGGGGGATTGAAAAACTGTTTTTT. Translation gives CASSRDRGIEKLFF.

This clone was seen a handful of times. This sequence joins TRBV7-2 and TRBJ1-2; 7 bases are shared with TRBD1. From germline, CDR1 is SGHTA and CDR2 FQGNSA. This CDR3 region has 15 residues. The junction had 10 bases not matched to a gene; V was cut back by 7 bases and J by 2 bases. This CDR3 reads CASIPQQGRNYGYTF. CDR3 in DNA: TGTGCCAGCATCCCACAACAGGGGAGAAACTATGGCTACACCTTC.

To note about this clone: This sample includes further DNA sequences coding for the same CDR3. The chain carries TRBV5-6 and TRBJ2-7; possibly TRBD1 for D (6 bases). The CDR3 runs 12 residues. Germline-derived CDR1 and CDR2 are SGHDT and YYEEEE. V was shortened by 2 bases and J by 3 bases, with 6 bases between the two germline ends. CDR3 bases: TGTGCCAGCAGCTTACAGGGCTACGAGCAGTACTTC. Translated: CASSLQGYEQYF. The entire variable domain, with the rest obtained from reference TRBV5-6 and TRBJ2-7, is as follows: DAGVTQSPTHLIKTRGQQVTLRCSPKSGHDTVSWYQQALGQGPQFIFQYYEEEERQRGNFPDRFSGHQFPNYSSELNVNALLLGDSALYLCASSLQGYEQYFGPGTRLTVT.

This clone occurred once. The rearrangement uses TRBV7-6 and TRBJ1-1; TRBD1 matches 7 bases. V shed 5 bases, J shed 3 bases, and the junction held 12 bases outside the gene matches. The CDR3 has 16 amino acids. The germline CDR1 and CDR2 sequences are SGHVS and FNYEAQ. The CDR3 nucleotides are TGTGCCAGCAGCCCCTCCGAGGGGGCTCGGTACACTGAAGCTTTCTTT. It yields the protein CASSPSEGARYTEAFF.

The chain is built from TRBV7-3 and TRBJ2-3; TRBD2 is a possible D gene (6 bases). The CDR3 extends over 16 amino acids. The V gene lost 3 bases and the J gene lost 3 bases, with 16 bases spanning the gap. Germline values: CDR1 SGHTA, CDR2 FQGTGA. The CDR3 DNA sequence: TGTGCCAGCAGCTTCGGACTAACCCCTGGAACAGATACGCAGTATTTT. Its translation is CASSFGLTPGTDTQYF.

This sequence joins TRBV5-4 and TRBJ1-2; 10 bases match TRBD1. The germline V gene encodes CDR1 SGHNT and CDR2 YYREEE (reference sequence). V trimming: 4 bases; J trimming: 2 bases; junction bases outside the gene matches: 17. The CDR3 is 19 amino acids. This chain's CDR3 is CASSQGRQGAVKGNYGYTF. The DNA for the CDR3 is TGTGCCAGCAGCCAAGGTAGACAGGGGGCTGTCAAAGGGAACTATGGCTACACCTTC.

The chain recombines TRBV10-3 with TRBJ2-2, with TRBD2 matching over 13 bases. Germline V gene sequence: CDR1 ENHRY, CDR2 SYGVKD. The CDR3 sequence is 17 residues long. V gave up 2 bases and J gave up 5 bases; unmatched junction bases: 5. The CDR3 spells CAISEATGLAGTGELFF. CDR3 sequence (DNA): TGTGCCATCAGTGAGGCTACGGGACTAGCGGGAACCGGGGAGCTGTTTTTT.

The chain uses TRBV13 and TRBJ1-2, with 8 bases identical to TRBD1. Germline CDR1 reads PRHDT; CDR2 reads FYEKMQ (reference sequence). Trimming removed 0 bases from V and 8 bases from J; junction bases left unmatched: 8. The CDR3 consists of 15 residues. In DNA form, the CDR3 reads TGTGCCAGCAGCTTAGGTCGCCAGGGGGCGAGCGGCTACACCTTC. Protein product: CASSLGRQGASGYTF.

This sequence joins TRBV2 and TRBJ2-3; D possibly corresponds to TRBD1 (5 bases). Per germline, CDR1 SNHLY and CDR2 FYNNEI. This CDR3 contains 15 residues. V was cut by 5 bases and J by 2 bases, with 14 bases left in between. CDR3 DNA: TGTGCCAGCAGTCGACAGAGACCTCTCACAGATACGCAGTATTTT. This sequence encodes CASSRQRPLTDTQYF.

This clone was seen more than once but under ten times. J is TRBJ1-2 and V is TRBV9; 7 bases fit TRBD1. This CDR3 has 15 residues. V shed 0 bases, J shed 7 bases, and the junction held 9 bases outside the gene matches. Germline CDR1 and CDR2: SGDLS and YYNGEE. The CDR3 sequence: CASSVAPDRASGYTF. In DNA, the CDR3 is TGTGCCAGCAGCGTAGCCCCAGACAGGGCGAGTGGCTACACCTTC.

There are a few counts of this clone. The chain has TRBV4-3 and TRBJ2-3; no reliable D call. V lost 0 bases to trimming and J lost 0 bases, with 4 bases between them. Germline CDR1 LGHNA, CDR2 YSLEER. The CDR3 spans 14 residues. The CDR3 loop reads CASSQDPSTDTQYF. Written as DNA, the CDR3 is TGCGCCAGCAGCCAAGATCCAAGCACAGATACGCAGTATTTT.

The chain employs TRBV7-8 and TRBJ1-2; D unresolved. In germline, CDR1 is SGHVS, CDR2 FQNEAQ. Trimming removed 4 bases at V and 3 bases at J, with 15 bases between. This CDR3 has 15 residues. This chain's CDR3 is CASSSPREADYGYTF. The CDR3 nucleotides read TGTGCCAGCAGCTCGCCGCGGGAGGCGGACTATGGCTACACCTTC.

The genes are TRBV11-2 and TRBJ1-5; D is unclear. This CDR3 contains 15 residues. V shed 5 bases and J shed 1 base, with 12 bases lying between them. Germline-derived CDR1 and CDR2 are SGHAT and FQNNGV. The CDR3 DNA is TGTGCCAGCAGCCGGGAGGGAGCGAGCAATCAGCCCCAGCATTTT. It translates to CASSREGASNQPQHF.

The chain links TRBV10-3 to TRBJ2-2; 12 nucleotides match TRBD2. V was clipped by 8 bases and J by 5 bases; unmatched bases: 12. The CDR3 runs 17 residues. Germline V lookup: CDR1 ENHRY, CDR2 SYGVKD. The CDR3 DNA is TGTGCCATCCGATTCTCTAGCGGGGGGGCCGATACCGGGGAGCTGTTTTTT. Translating gives CAIRFSSGGADTGELFF.

The rearrangement joins TRBV19 to TRBJ2-3; 8 positions match TRBD2. CDR3 length: 16 amino acids. The trim removed 5 bases at V and 0 bases at J, leaving 7 bases unmatched. Looked up from germline, CDR1 is LNHDA and CDR2 is SQIVND (reference sequence). The CDR3 loop is CASSLGGGTSTDTQYF. CDR3 nucleotides: TGTGCCAGTAGTCTTGGCGGGGGGACTAGCACAGATACGCAGTATTTT. Full variable domain (rest looked up from reference TRBV19 and TRBJ2-3): DGGITQSPKYLFRKEGQNVTLSCEQNLNHDAMYWYRQDPGQGLRLIYYSQIVNDFQKGDIAEGYSVSREKKESFPLTVTSAQKNPTAFYLCASSLGGGTSTDTQYFGPGTRLTVL.

The gene calls are TRBV30 and TRBJ1-2, with 9 positions matching TRBD1. From germline, CDR1 is GTSNPN and CDR2 SVGIG (reference sequence). The CDR3 sequence is 13 residues long. V was clipped by 4 bases and J by 4 bases; unmatched bases: 4. In nucleotides, the CDR3 is TGTGCCTGGACGATGGACAGGGGCTATGGCTACACCTTC. This sequence encodes CAWTMDRGYGYTF.

J is TRBJ2-2 and V is TRBV11-2; TRBD1 matches 8 bases. V lost 3 bases to trimming and J lost 4 bases; unmatched junction nucleotides: 4. This CDR3 spans 15 amino acids. Looked up from germline, CDR1 is SGHAT and CDR2 is FQNNGV. In DNA form, the CDR3 reads TGTGCCAGCAGCTTTCCGACAGGGGCCACCGGGGAGCTGTTTTTT. It encodes CASSFPTGATGELFF. The variable domain in full, with the rest retrieved from reference TRBV11-2 and TRBJ2-2, is EAGVAQSPRYKIIEKRQSVAFWCNPISGHATLYWYQQILGQGPKLLIQFQNNGVVDDSQLPKDRFSAERLKGVDSTLKIQPAKLEDSAVYLCASSFPTGATGELFFGEGSRLTVL.

The chain is built from TRBV5-1 and TRBJ2-1, with D maybe TRBD1 (6 bases). V dropped 4 bases and J dropped 5 bases, with 13 bases sitting between them. This CDR3 region has 14 residues. CDR1 and CDR2 (germline): SGHRS, YFSETQ. The CDR3 DNA is TGCGCCAGCAGCCCCCGGGACATAAACAATGAGCAGTTCTTC. It codes for CASSPRDINNEQFF.

This clone was counted a single time. The V call is TRBV9, the J call TRBJ2-5; possible D gene TRBD2, 5 bases. There are 14 residues in the CDR3. V was cut by 0 bases and J by 5 bases, with 11 bases left in between. Germline V lookup: CDR1 SGDLS, CDR2 YYNGEE. The CDR3 loop is CASSVGGRGETQYF. The CDR3 DNA sequence: TGTGCCAGCAGCGTAGGAGGGCGAGGGGAGACCCAGTACTTC.

The rearrangement uses TRBV3-1 (or the pseudogene TRBV3-2) and TRBJ2-2, with D unclear. The length of the CDR3 is 15 residues. Per germline, CDR1 LGHDT and CDR2 YNNKEL (reference sequence). V was cut by 3 bases and J by 0 bases, with 8 bases left in between. For the CDR3, the DNA is TGTGCCAGCAGCCATGTCGTTGCGAACACCGGGGAGCTGTTTTTT. This translates into CASSHVVANTGELFF.